These T cell receptor beta chains were read from a single sample in a study of blood T cell repertoires in COVID-19. Sequencing was performed with immunoSEQ multiplex PCR; in TCRdb, only in-frame clones are kept and a portion is missing. The repertoire holds 160,000 or so clones, with 80% to 90% as singletons. Sample: peripheral blood. Receptors originate from a woman between 65 and 79 years old with acute or convalescent COVID-19. The CDR3 runs from the conserved cysteine through the conserved F or W. A D gene is named only where the DNA matches it firmly. Only part of the rows carry a size: once, few, many, or a class if the clone is expanded.

>TRBJ2-7|TRBV3-1/TRBV3-2|.|.
CASSQPGSQIYEQYF
TGTGCCAGCAGCCAACCGGGAAGCCAGATTTACGAGCAGTACTTC
>TRBJ2-5|TRBV19|.|.
CASSIGGRNQETQYF
TGTGCCAGTAGTATTGGGGGGAGGAACCAAGAGACCCAGTACTTC
>TRBJ2-2|TRBV9|.|.
CASSPPGGLSLPAGTGELFF
TGTGCCAGCAGCCCCCCCGGGGGACTGTCGCTCCCTGCGGGCACCGGGGAGCTGTTTTTT
>TRBJ1-2|TRBV4-3|.|.
CASSQDLVRAVNYGYTF
TGCGCCAGCAGCCAAGATCTTGTCAGGGCGGTAAACTATGGCTACACCTTC
>TRBJ2-2|TRBV11-2|.|.
CASSQQGPGELFF
TGTGCCAGCAGTCAACAGGGCCCCGGGGAGCTGTTTTTT
>TRBJ2-2|TRBV2|.|TRBD1
CASGQGNTGELFF
TGTGCCTCCGGACAGGGAAACACCGGGGAGCTGTTTTTT
>TRBJ1-4|TRBV30|.|TRBD1
CAWSPGTGKEKLFF
TGTGCCTGGAGTCCCGGGACAGGGAAAGAAAAACTGTTTTTT
>TRBJ2-1|TRBV4-2|.|.
CASSQGRQGSYNEQFF
TGTGCCAGCAGCCAAGGACGGCAGGGGTCCTACAATGAGCAGTTCTTC
>TRBJ1-2|TRBV28|.|TRBD1
CASIPGGYVNYGYTF
TGTGCCAGCATCCCAGGGGGATATGTGAACTATGGCTACACCTTC
>TRBJ1-3|TRBV7-9|.|.
CASSLAPRAGNTIYF
TGTGCCAGCAGCTTAGCGCCCAGGGCTGGAAACACCATATATTTT
>TRBJ2-1|TRBV6-4|.|TRBD2
CASPRLAKYNEQFF
TGTGCCAGCCCGCGACTAGCGAAATACAATGAGCAGTTCTTC
>TRBJ1-3|TRBV4-1|.|.
CASSQDRTAAYSGNTIYF
TGCGCCAGCAGCCAAGATCGGACAGCGGCCTACTCTGGAAACACCATATATTTT
>TRBJ1-2|TRBV15|.|TRBD1
CATSSDRGNYGYTF
TGTGCCACCAGCTCGGACAGGGGGAACTATGGCTACACCTTC
>TRBJ1-1|TRBV6-1|once|TRBD1
CASSERQGGSTEAFF
TGTGCCAGCAGTGAAAGACAGGGTGGGAGCACTGAAGCTTTCTTT
>TRBJ1-1|TRBV5-8|few|.
CASSLGIGSGSQAFF
TGTGCCAGCAGCTTGGGAATTGGGAGTGGATCTCAAGCTTTCTTT
>TRBJ2-4|TRBV19|.|.
CASSIDRGFIKNIQYF
TGTGCCAGTAGTATAGATCGAGGCTTCATCAAAAACATTCAGTACTTC
>TRBJ2-3|TRBV11-1|.|.
CASSVLAPDTQYF
TGTGCCAGCAGCGTCTTGGCCCCAGATACGCAGTATTTT
>TRBJ2-7|TRBV5-6|.|TRBD1
CASSLTGTEIYEQYF
TGTGCCAGCAGCCTTACCGGGACAGAGATTTACGAGCAGTACTTC
>TRBJ1-2|TRBV10-3|once|.
CAISGYRLREDYGYTF
TGTGCCATCAGTGGTTACCGGCTCCGGGAAGACTATGGCTACACCTTC
>TRBJ2-7|TRBV24-1|.|TRBD2
CATSDSGRAIYEQYF
TGTGCCACCAGTGATTCCGGGAGGGCCATCTACGAGCAGTACTTC
>TRBJ2-1|TRBV20-1|.|TRBD2
CSASGRLAGVGVGVEQFF
TGCAGTGCCAGTGGGAGGCTAGCGGGAGTGGGGGTTGGTGTTGAGCAGTTCTTC
>TRBJ1-6|TRBV5-6|few|.
CASSQRQNSPLHF
TGTGCCAGCAGCCAAAGACAGAATTCACCCCTCCACTTT
>TRBJ2-3|TRBV19|.|TRBD2
CASSIGGAGGLGLITDTQYF
TGTGCCAGTAGTATAGGAGGAGCGGGGGGGCTTGGGCTTATTACAGATACGCAGTATTTT
>TRBJ1-4|TRBV10-3|once|TRBD1
CAISESGGREKLFF
TGTGCCATCAGTGAGTCAGGGGGCAGGGAAAAACTGTTTTTT
>TRBJ2-3|TRBV29-1|.|TRBD1
CSVGDRGSTDTQYF
TGCAGCGTCGGGGACAGGGGTAGCACAGATACGCAGTATTTT
>TRBJ1-1|TRBV13|.|TRBD1
CASSLMAGGNTEAFF
TGTGCCAGCAGCTTAATGGCAGGGGGGAACACTGAAGCTTTCTTT
>TRBJ2-5|TRBV5-1|once|.
CASSLVTVQETQYF
TGCGCCAGCAGCTTGGTAACAGTCCAAGAGACCCAGTACTTC